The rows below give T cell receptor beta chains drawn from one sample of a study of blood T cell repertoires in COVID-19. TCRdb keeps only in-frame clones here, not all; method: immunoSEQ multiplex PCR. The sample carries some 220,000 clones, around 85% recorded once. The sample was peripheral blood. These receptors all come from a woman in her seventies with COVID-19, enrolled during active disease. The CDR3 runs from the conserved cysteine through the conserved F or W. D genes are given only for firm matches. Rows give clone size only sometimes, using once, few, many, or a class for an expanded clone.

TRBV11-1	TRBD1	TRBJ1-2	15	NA	CASSRPGTADYGYTF	TGTGCCAGCAGCCGGCCCGGGACAGCTGATTATGGCTACACCTTC
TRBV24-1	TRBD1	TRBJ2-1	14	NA	CATSGQGAVNEQFF	TGTGCCACCAGTGGGCAGGGGGCTGTGAATGAGCAGTTCTTC
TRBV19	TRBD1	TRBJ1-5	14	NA	CASSIQGEGQPQHF	TGTGCCAGTAGTATTCAGGGGGAAGGTCAGCCCCAGCATTTT
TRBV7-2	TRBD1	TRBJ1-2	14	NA	CASSLEQGADGYTF	TGTGCCAGCAGCTTGGAACAGGGGGCCGATGGCTACACCTTC
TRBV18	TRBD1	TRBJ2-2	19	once	CASSLLTGTGNRGTGELFF	TGTGCCAGCTCACTCTTGACCGGGACAGGGAATAGAGGCACCGGGGAGCTGTTTTTT
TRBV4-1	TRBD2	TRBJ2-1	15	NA	CASSPLTLAGGEQFF	TGCGCCAGCAGCCCCCTCACACTAGCGGGGGGTGAGCAGTTCTTC
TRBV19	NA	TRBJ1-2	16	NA	CASSMRAPQTGYGYTF	TGTGCCAGTAGTATGCGAGCCCCGCAGACTGGGTATGGCTACACCTTC
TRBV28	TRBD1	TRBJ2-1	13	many	CASSGTVSNEQFF	TGTGCCAGCAGCGGGACAGTATCCAATGAGCAGTTCTTC
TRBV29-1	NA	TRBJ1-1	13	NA	CSVEWEKNTEAFF	TGCAGCGTTGAATGGGAGAAGAACACTGAAGCTTTCTTT
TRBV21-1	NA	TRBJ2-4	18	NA	CASSPGFLAGLAKNIQYF	TGTGCCAGCAGCCCAGGGTTCCTAGCGGGGCTAGCCAAAAACATTCAGTACTTC
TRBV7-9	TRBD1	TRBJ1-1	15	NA	CASSLADRGNTEAFF	TGTGCCAGCAGCTTAGCTGACAGGGGGAACACTGAAGCTTTCTTT
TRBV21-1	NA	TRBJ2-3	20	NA	CASSKRGQGVPAASTDTQYF	TGTGCCAGCAGCAAAAGGGGACAGGGGGTCCCGGCGGCTAGCACAGATACGCAGTATTTT
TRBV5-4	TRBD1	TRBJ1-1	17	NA	CASSLGYGTGLNTEAFF	TGTGCCAGCAGCTTAGGATACGGGACAGGGCTTAACACTGAAGCTTTCTTT
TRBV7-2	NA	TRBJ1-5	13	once	CASAVVEYQPQHF	TGTGCCAGCGCGGTGGTTGAGTATCAGCCCCAGCATTTT
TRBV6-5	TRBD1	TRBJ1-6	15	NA	CASSGDRGPVSPLHF	TGTGCCAGCAGCGGGGACAGGGGGCCGGTTTCACCCCTCCACTTT
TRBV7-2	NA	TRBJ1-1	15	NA	CASSLGGLRRTEAFF	TGTGCCAGCAGCTTAGGAGGGTTGAGGCGTACTGAAGCTTTCTTT